Below are 29 T cell receptor beta chains sequenced from a single sample in a study of T cell clonality in common variable immunodeficiency. This table comes from immunoSEQ multiplex PCR, and its TCRdb copy is limited to in-frame clones, with some not included. Sampling found 45,000 to 60,000 clones, none seen once. Sequenced input: peripheral blood mononuclear cells. These receptor sequences come from a person between 18 and 69 years old in good health.

This clone was found many times. The CDR3 end is not reached by the read, which stops 3 residues before it; the germline J gene fills it in. V gene TRBV12-3 or TRBV12-4 combines with J gene TRBJ2-5; D remains ambiguous. The CDR3 has 13 residues. V lost 2 bases and J 5 bases, leaving 9 bases between the germline ends. This CDR3 reads CASSLFLVETQYF. Partial CDR3 DNA: TGTGCCAGCAGTTTATTCCTTGTGGAGACC.

This clone was recorded many times. The sequence runs out 3 residues before the end of the CDR3; the remainder is reconstructed from the germline J gene. The chain joins TRBV5-3 to TRBJ1-2; D is undetermined. TRBV5-3 belongs to the ORF category, with a function that is uncertain. The CDR3 contains 15 residues. V was cut by 0 bases and J by 7 bases, with 16 bases left in between. CDR3 region: CARSLEPATRGGYTF. CDR3 bases read: TGTGCCAGAAGCTTGGAGCCAGCGACTCGGGGTGGC.

The sample holds many counts of this clone. CDR3: CSVGQNNEKLFF. The CDR3 DNA, read in part, is TGCAGCGTTGGACAAAACAATGAAAAA. V gene TRBV29-1 combines with J gene TRBJ1-4; D remains unclear. Sequencing ends 3 residues short of the CDR3 end; the germline J gene provides the rest. CDR3 size: 12 residues. V dropped 4 bases and J dropped 5 bases, with 8 bases sitting between them. Germline V lookup: CDR1 SQVTM, CDR2 ANQGSEA.

This clone was observed at least ten times. Read sequence stops 3 residues before the CDR3 end, and the germline J gene provides the missing end. The chain combines TRBV5-6 with TRBJ1-1, with 11 bases that match TRBD1. Germline CDR1 and CDR2: SGHDT and YYEEEE. This CDR3 is built from 14 residues. The part of the CDR3 DNA that was read is TGTGCCAGCAGCCCGGGACAGGGGGGAATTTCA. It specifies CASSPGQGGIS. The full CDR3 sequence reads CASSPGQGGISAFF. Based on the CDR3 plus reference TRBV5-6 and TRBJ1-1, the full variable domain is DAGVTQSPTHLIKTRGQQVTLRCSPKSGHDTVSWYQQALGQGPQFIFQYYEEEERQRGNFPDRFSGHQFPNYSSELNVNALLLGDSALYLCASSPGQGGISAFFGQGTRLTVV.

This clone was detected many times. The read ends 3 residues early relative to the CDR3; the germline J gene fills the gap. The chain combines TRBV30 with TRBJ1-2, with TRBD1 matching 8 bases. The CDR3 sequence is 15 residues long. Germline V CDR1 and CDR2: GTSNPN, SVGIG (reference sequence). The covered CDR3 bases are TGTGCCTGGAGTCCGGCAGGGGGCGCGGTGCGAGGC. As protein: CAWSPAGGAVRG. The whole CDR3 reads CAWSPAGGAVRGYTF.

In its sample, this clone was seen many times. CDR3 in amino acids: CASSEQGFYGYTF. The DNA read from the CDR3 is TGTGCCAGCAGTGAGCAGGGATTCTATGGC. The J gene is TRBJ1-2, the V gene TRBV6-1; D might be TRBD1 (5 bases). With the read ending 3 residues before the CDR3 end, the germline J gene is used to fill in that end. Germline V gene data show CDR1 as MNHNS and CDR2 as SASEGT. The CDR3 loop spans 13 amino acids. Between the trimmed V and J ends, which lost 3 bases and 4 bases, there was a span of 9 bases.

In this sample, this clone turned up many times. The read ends 3 residues early relative to the CDR3; the germline J gene fills the gap. The rearrangement links TRBV7-2 to TRBJ2-7; 8 bases match TRBD1. Trimming at V came to 5 bases and at J to 1 base, leaving 7 bases not matched to a gene. Germline assignment: CDR1 SGHTA and CDR2 FQGNSA. The CDR3 contains 15 residues. Incomplete CDR3 DNA: TGTGCCAGCAGCCGTCGCGGACAGGGTTCCTACGAG. Encoded protein: CASSRRGQGSYE. The whole CDR3 protein reads CASSRRGQGSYEQYF.

There are many counts of this clone. The DNA ends 3 residues before the CDR3 does, and the rest of the CDR3 is filled in from the germline J gene. The chain joins TRBV5-6 to TRBJ1-1; D is perhaps TRBD1 (6 bases). The CDR3 totals 13 residues. Germline V gives CDR1 SGHDT, CDR2 YYEEEE. V dropped 1 base and J dropped 5 bases, with 9 bases sitting between them. The CDR3 region is CASSLSGETEAFF. Incomplete CDR3 DNA: TGTGCCAGCAGCTTGTCAGGGGAAACTGAA.

With regard to this clone: Coverage ceases 3 residues before the CDR3 finishes, and the germline J gene fills in the end. The rearrangement links TRBV19 to TRBJ2-3; D remains unclear. CDR1 and CDR2 (germline): LNHDA, SQIVND (reference sequence). The CDR3 loop spans 15 amino acids. The chain's CDR3 is CASSMVSNSNQPQYF. The part of the CDR3 DNA that was read is TGTGCCAGTAGTATGGTCAGTAATAGCAATCAGCCG.

This clone has a count of ten or more. The read ends 3 residues before the CDR3 terminus; that terminus is restored from the germline J gene. This rearrangement joins TRBV20-1 to TRBJ2-1; D perhaps matches TRBD1 (5 bases). Per the germline V gene, CDR1 is DFQATT and CDR2 is SNEGSKA (reference sequence). V was clipped by 4 bases and J by 5 bases, with 9 bases between them. This CDR3 spans 12 amino acids. CDR3 sequence reads: CSANAGNNEQFF. The covered CDR3 bases are TGCAGTGCTAACGCAGGGAACAATGAG.

This clone was recorded many times. The read ends 3 residues before the CDR3 terminus; that terminus is restored from the germline J gene. The J gene is TRBJ1-2, the V gene TRBV7-2; D gene unclear. The V end was cut by 3 bases, the J end by 6 bases, with 17 bases between. CDR3 length: 15 residues. CDR1 and CDR2 (germline): SGHTA, FQGNSA. CDR3 DNA, as far as it was read: TGTGCCAGCAGCTTTAAACGGGTAAATCTCGATGGC. Its protein product is CASSFKRVNLDG. From start to end, the CDR3 is CASSFKRVNLDGYTF.

In its sample, this clone was seen many times. The read stops 3 residues short of the end of the CDR3; the missing end is completed from the germline J gene. The V call is TRBV14, the J call TRBJ1-6; perhaps TRBD1 as D (6 bases). V was trimmed by 4 bases and J by 10 bases, leaving 14 bases between them. CDR3 size: 14 residues. Germline CDR1 SGHDN, CDR2 FVKESK. The DNA read from the CDR3 is TGTGCCAGCAGCCCTCTGGGGGGGGCCTCACCC. Translating gives CASSPLGGASP. The whole CDR3 is CASSPLGGASPLHF.

In this sample, this clone turned up many times. The read is 3 residues too short to cover the CDR3 end, so that end is filled in from the germline J gene. The V call is TRBV5-1, the J call TRBJ2-2; the D gene is possibly TRBD1 (6 bases). Trimming pared 0 bases from V and 6 bases from J, leaving 15 bases between. Germline V gene lookup returns CDR1 SGHRS and CDR2 YFSETQ. The CDR3 is 16 residues long. CDR3 sequence: CASSLARGSIAGELFF. Incomplete CDR3 DNA: TGCGCCAGCAGCTTGGCCAGGGGTAGTATTGCCGGGGAG.

This clone was observed many times. The read stops 3 residues short of the end of the CDR3; the missing end is completed from the germline J gene. This chain links TRBV5-6 with TRBJ1-1; D gene uncertain. The CDR3 covers 12 residues. V gave up 4 bases and J gave up 7 bases, with 11 bases separating them. Per germline, CDR1 SGHDT and CDR2 YYEEEE. CDR3 protein: CASSPLAGEAFF. The covered CDR3 bases are TGTGCCAGCAGCCCTTTGGCGGGTGAA. Using reference TRBV5-6 and TRBJ1-1 for the parts outside the CDR3, the full variable domain is DAGVTQSPTHLIKTRGQQVTLRCSPKSGHDTVSWYQQALGQGPQFIFQYYEEEERQRGNFPDRFSGHQFPNYSSELNVNALLLGDSALYLCASSPLAGEAFFGQGTRLTVV.

A word on this clone: The read terminates 3 residues before the CDR3 end, so the remaining end is supplied by the germline J gene. V is TRBV30 and J is TRBJ1-2, with D possibly being TRBD1 (5 bases). The germline CDR1 and CDR2 sequences are GTSNPN and SVGIG (reference sequence). The CDR3 consists of 15 residues. The part of the CDR3 DNA that was read is TGTGCCTGGAGTCCCCCCGGCGGGGCCCCCTACGAC. This codes for CAWSPPGGAPYD. The whole CDR3 region reads CAWSPPGGAPYDYTF.

This clone was recorded at least ten times. Read coverage stops 3 residues before the CDR3 terminus; the germline J gene supplies the remainder. The chain is built from TRBV13 and TRBJ2-7; 11 bases map to TRBD1. From germline, CDR1 is PRHDT and CDR2 FYEKMQ (reference sequence). The V and J ends lost 2 bases and 5 bases, in that order; junction bases with no gene match: 11. CDR3 size: 17 residues. CDR3 amino acids: CASSLSPRTGGEDEQYF. CDR3 DNA, as far as it was read: TGTGCCAGCAGCTTATCTCCTCGGACAGGGGGCGAAGACGAG.

The CDR3 loop reads CASSSPRAGALANYGYTF. Partial CDR3 DNA: TGTGCCAGCTCATCTCCACGGGCAGGGGCCCTAGCTAACTATGGC. V usage is TRBV18 and J usage is TRBJ1-2; a possible D gene is TRBD1 (6 bases). The CDR3 goes on 3 residues after the read ends, and that part is filled in from the germline J gene. The CDR3 is 18 residues long. The ends were cut back, 5 bases at V and 0 bases at J, with 22 bases in the middle. Germline V gives CDR1 KGHSH, CDR2 LQKENI.

There are a few counts of this clone. Read data end 3 residues before the CDR3 end; the end is taken from the germline J gene. The rearrangement joins TRBV7-6 to TRBJ2-2, with 7 bases identical to TRBD1. The CDR3 covers 13 residues. Germline values: CDR1 SGHVS, CDR2 FNYEAQ. After removal of 11 bases from V and 0 bases from J, the junction contained 3 bases not matched to a gene. The CDR3 region is CAGGQSNTGELFF. Partial CDR3 DNA: TGTGCCGGGGGACAGTCGAACACCGGGGAG.

This clone has at least ten counts. The sequence runs out 3 residues before the end of the CDR3; the remainder is reconstructed from the germline J gene. The gene calls are TRBV5-1 and TRBJ1-1; maybe TRBD1 (5 bases). The length of the CDR3 is 14 residues. V shed 2 bases and J shed 3 bases, with 11 bases lying between them. The germline V gene encodes CDR1 SGHRS and CDR2 YFSETQ. The sequenced part of the CDR3 DNA is TGCGCCAGCAGCTTAGGGGTGGCGGACACTGAA. Protein sequence: CASSLGVADTE. The CDR3 in full is CASSLGVADTEAFF. Full variable domain (outside the CDR3, taken from reference TRBV5-1 and TRBJ1-1): KAGVTQTPRYLIKTRGQQVTLSCSPISGHRSVSWYQQTPGQGLQFLFEYFSETQRNKGNFPGRFSGRQFSNSRSEMNVSTLELGDSALYLCASSLGVADTEAFFGQGTRLTVV.

This clone was seen many times. Read coverage stops 3 residues before the CDR3 terminus; the germline J gene supplies the remainder. This chain joins TRBV5-1 and TRBJ2-7, with 9 positions matching TRBD1. This CDR3 is 14 amino acids long. With 4 bases clipped from V and 2 bases from J, the junction kept 4 bases outside the gene matches. Germline loops: CDR1 SGHRS, CDR2 YFSETQ. The CDR3 spells CASSPGQGPYEQYF. CDR3 DNA, as far as it was read: TGCGCCAGCAGCCCGGGACAGGGCCCCTACGAG.

The sample holds many counts of this clone. The DNA ends 3 residues before the CDR3 does, and the rest of the CDR3 is filled in from the germline J gene. The chain couples TRBV7-8 to TRBJ1-1; possibly TRBD1 for D (6 bases). The germline CDR1 and CDR2 sequences are SGHVS and FQNEAQ. CDR3 size: 14 residues. Between the trimmed V and J ends, which lost 6 bases and 0 bases, there was a span of 11 bases. The sequenced CDR3 bases are TGTGCCAGCAGGAACAGGGTCATGAACACTGAA. Its protein product is CASRNRVMNTE. The entire CDR3 sequence reads CASRNRVMNTEAFF.

This clone appeared many times. The CDR3 extends 3 residues past the end of the read, so its final part is completed from the germline J gene. This chain connects TRBV2 to TRBJ1-2; D is unclear. This CDR3 spans 13 amino acids. With 5 bases removed from V and 3 bases from J, the gap between germline ends came to 10 bases. CDR1 and CDR2 from the germline V gene are SNHLY and FYNNEI. CDR3 bases read: TGTGCCAGCAGTCCGATTCAGGACTATGGC. This sequence encodes CASSPIQDYG. The full CDR3 sequence reads CASSPIQDYGYTF.

The sample holds a few counts of this clone. The read finishes 3 residues shy of the CDR3 end, and the germline J gene is used to complete it. The rearrangement links TRBV30 to TRBJ1-2; maybe TRBD1 (6 bases). This CDR3 spans 15 amino acids. Germline V gives CDR1 GTSNPN, CDR2 SVGIG (reference sequence). The DNA read from the CDR3 is TGTGCCTGGAGTGTTTTTGGCGGGGGGGCGAAGGAC. Its protein is CAWSVFGGGAKD. The complete CDR3 protein is CAWSVFGGGAKDYTF.

This clone was found many times. The read gets to within 3 residues of the CDR3 end, and the germline J gene fills in the rest. The V gene is TRBV29-1, the J gene TRBJ2-3; D is undetermined. V shed 0 bases and J shed 0 bases, with 13 bases lying between them. The CDR3 has 16 amino acids. Germline CDR1 reads SQVTM; CDR2 reads ANQGSEA. The part of the CDR3 DNA that was read is TGCAGCGTTGAAGATCGGCTAAAGACTAGCACAGATACG. This sequence encodes CSVEDRLKTSTDT. The whole CDR3 protein is CSVEDRLKTSTDTQYF.

Many counts were recorded for this clone. The read stops 3 residues short of the end of the CDR3; the missing end is completed from the germline J gene. The chain has TRBV5-1 and TRBJ2-5; D perhaps matches TRBD1 (6 bases). The CDR3 extends over 13 amino acids. The V end was cut by 0 bases, the J end by 5 bases, with 8 bases between. Germline loops: CDR1 SGHRS, CDR2 YFSETQ. The CDR3 DNA, read in part, is TGCGCCAGCAGCTTGGCCAGGGGTGAGACC. Translating it yields CASSLARGET. The whole CDR3 region reads CASSLARGETQYF.

This clone was detected only a few times. The read falls 3 residues short of the CDR3 end, and the missing part is taken from the germline J gene. The chain combines TRBV7-8 with TRBJ2-5; D uncertain. V was trimmed by 0 bases and J by 4 bases, leaving 15 bases between them. The germline CDR1 and CDR2 sequences are SGHVS and FQNEAQ. The CDR3 is 16 residues long. The sequenced CDR3 bases are TGTGCCAGCAGCTTAGCGCTAACGCCAGAGCGAGAGACC. Protein sequence: CASSLALTPERET. The entire CDR3 reads CASSLALTPERETQYF.

Many counts were recorded for this clone. The CDR3 goes on 3 residues after the read ends, and that part is filled in from the germline J gene. This chain links TRBV19 with TRBJ2-7; tentatively, D is TRBD1 (6 bases). V lost 6 bases, J lost 5 bases, and 14 bases lay in between. Germline V gives CDR1 LNHDA, CDR2 SQIVND (reference sequence). The CDR3 loop spans 13 amino acids. The CDR3 bases that were read are TGTGCCAGTAGCGCGGACAGATTCCACGAG. Protein: CASSADRFHE. The complete CDR3 protein is CASSADRFHEQYF. The full variable domain, its missing parts supplied by reference TRBV19 and TRBJ2-7, is DGGITQSPKYLFRKEGQNVTLSCEQNLNHDAMYWYRQDPGQGLRLIYYSQIVNDFQKGDIAEGYSVSREKKESFPLTVTSAQKNPTAFYLCASSADRFHEQYFGPGTRLTVT.

This clone was seen repeatedly, ten times or more. The read stops 3 residues short of the end of the CDR3; the missing end is completed from the germline J gene. This chain connects TRBV4-2 to TRBJ1-2; tentatively, D is TRBD1 (5 bases). V lost 0 bases and J lost 4, with 9 bases in between. Germline V gene lookup returns CDR1 LGHNA and CDR2 YNFKEQ. This CDR3 contains 14 residues. The DNA read from the CDR3 is TGTGCCAGCAGCCAAGAGAGGAGGGGCTATGGC. It is translated as CASSQERRGYG. The full CDR3 sequence reads CASSQERRGYGYTF.

This clone was detected many times. The read ends 3 residues shy of where the CDR3 ends; the end is completed using the germline J gene. The chain is built from TRBV7-2 and TRBJ2-3; no definite D call. The CDR3 consists of 13 residues. CDR1 and CDR2 (germline): SGHTA, FQGNSA. The sequenced CDR3 bases are TGTGCCAGCAGCCCCCTCATTCGCCGGGCG. It is translated as CASSPLIRRA. The whole CDR3 reads CASSPLIRRAQYF.